The 30 T cell receptor beta chains presented below share a single source sample, sequenced in a study of tissue T cells after allogeneic stem cell transplantation (dated by TCRdb to 2021 to 2024). The protocol used for the library was the immunoSEQ multiplex PCR assay. Held by TCRdb, this immuneACCESS table contains in-frame sequences only and omits some clones. Under half of the omission traces to an unresolved V gene where checked; the cause of the rest is unknown. Counted in this sample were around 28,000 clones; roughly 87% of them appeared once. The ten largest clones take up over 3% of the sample. Per the publication, the time point label means: recipient (host-origin) PBMCs collected before allo-HCT. The sequencing here drew on blood, taken before transplantation. The receptors shown here come from a woman aged 18 to 55 who later had graft-versus-host disease after an allogeneic stem cell transplant.

The chain carries TRBV28 and TRBJ1-1, with TRBD1 identical over 7 bases. This CDR3 comprises 14 residues. Germline assignment: CDR1 MDHEN and CDR2 SYDVKM. J lost 6 bases, V lost 6 bases, and 10 bases had no gene match. The CDR3 region has the DNA TGTGCCAGCAGAAGGAAGACAGGGAGGGCTGAAGCTTTCTTT. Amino acid sequence: CASRRKTGRAEAFF.

The table lists this clone with a count of one. This rearrangement joins TRBV11-2 to TRBJ2-7, with D possibly being TRBD1 (5 bases). Between the trimmed V and J ends, which lost 0 bases and 5 bases, there was a span of 8 bases. This CDR3 is 13 amino acids long. Looked up from germline, CDR1 is SGHAT and CDR2 is FQNNGV. CDR3: CASSLDVGHEQYF. The CDR3 nucleotides are TGTGCCAGCAGCTTAGATGTGGGGCACGAGCAGTACTTC.

The chain carries TRBV3-1 (or the pseudogene TRBV3-2) and TRBJ2-3; 11 bases map to TRBD2. Germline loops: CDR1 LGHDT, CDR2 YNNKEL (reference sequence). Germline trimming cut 2 bases from V and 6 bases from J; bases unmatched to any gene: 7. This CDR3 is built from 16 residues. The CDR3 loop reads CASSQNSGGARDTQYF. In nucleotides, the CDR3 is TGTGCCAGCAGCCAAAATAGCGGGGGGGCCCGGGATACGCAGTATTTT.

The chain links TRBV3-1 (or the pseudogene TRBV3-2) to TRBJ2-5; 10 nucleotides match TRBD2. The germline gives CDR1 LGHDT, CDR2 YNNKEL (reference sequence). The CDR3 loop spans 14 amino acids. The V and J ends lost 6 bases and 5 bases, in that order; junction bases with no gene match: 6. Here the CDR3 reads CASRAGGPWETQYF. DNA for the CDR3: TGTGCCAGCAGAGCGGGAGGGCCTTGGGAGACCCAGTACTTC.

The chain is built from TRBV11-2 and TRBJ2-7; D might be TRBD1 (6 bases). V lost 4 bases, J lost 1 base, and 17 bases lay in between. CDR1 SGHAT and CDR2 FQNNGV come from the germline V gene. This CDR3 is 16 amino acids long. CDR3 loop: CASSSASRGSSYEQYF. DNA of the CDR3: TGTGCCAGCAGCTCCGCTTCTAGGGGGAGTTCCTACGAGCAGTACTTC.

This clone has a handful of counts. The rearrangement links TRBV27 to TRBJ2-7; 7 nucleotides match TRBD1. In germline, CDR1 is MNHEY, CDR2 SMNVEV (reference sequence). The CDR3 is made up of 15 amino acids. V dropped 7 bases and J dropped 0; count of bases not matched to a gene: 9. CDR3 nucleotide sequence: TGTGCCAGCACCCCCGGGTGGGACAGCTCCTACGAGCAGTACTTC. It specifies CASTPGWDSSYEQYF.

V is TRBV10-3 and J is TRBJ1-6; D is uncertain. This CDR3 region has 15 residues. V dropped 3 bases and J dropped 8 bases, with 14 bases sitting between them. Per germline, CDR1 ENHRY and CDR2 SYGVKD. In DNA form, the CDR3 reads TGTGCCATCAGTGAATATTCCATGCCGGATTCACCCCTCCACTTT. This encodes CAISEYSMPDSPLHF.

This chain links TRBV10-3 with TRBJ2-7; TRBD1 aligns across 7 bases. V gave up 7 bases and J gave up 5 bases; unmatched junction bases: 11. This CDR3 is built from 14 residues. The germline gives CDR1 ENHRY, CDR2 SYGVKD. The CDR3 is CAIKQGLREDEQYF. For the CDR3, the DNA is TGTGCCATCAAACAGGGGCTTCGAGAAGACGAGCAGTACTTC.

CDR3 loop: CAWSVLAGGVSTDTQYF. CDR3 coding DNA: TGTGCCTGGAGTGTACTAGCGGGTGGGGTTAGCACAGATACGCAGTATTTT. The V and J genes are TRBV30 and TRBJ2-3; TRBD2 agrees at 9 bases. The CDR3 is 17 residues long. CDR1 is GTSNPN, CDR2 SVGIG, per germline (reference sequence). J gave up 0 bases and V 0 bases, and 7 bases lay outside the gene matches.

The chain couples TRBV13 to TRBJ1-1, with D perhaps TRBD1 (6 bases). This CDR3 has 13 residues. V lost 2 bases and J lost 9, with 13 bases in between. CDR1 is PRHDT and CDR2 is FYEKMQ in the germline V gene (reference sequence). The CDR3, as DNA: TGTGCCAGCAGCTTAAAAGGGGGAATCCAAGCTTTCTTT. Translated, it gives CASSLKGGIQAFF.

V is TRBV23-1 and J is TRBJ1-1; D may be TRBD1 (6 bases). TRBV23-1 is classed as an ORF, of uncertain function. This CDR3 has 17 residues. V was pared by 2 bases and J by 3 bases, with 19 bases between. The CDR3 region is CASSQTLWGPRYTEAFF. In nucleotides, the CDR3 is TGCGCCAGCAGTCAAACCCTCTGGGGGCCTCGTTACACTGAAGCTTTCTTT.

This clone was found once. The chain joins TRBV7-2 to TRBJ2-7; tentatively, D is TRBD2 (5 bases). Trimming left V 5 bases short and J 2 bases short, with 10 bases between. The CDR3 has 13 amino acids. Germline loops: CDR1 SGHTA, CDR2 FQGNSA. The CDR3 DNA sequence: TGTGCCAGCAGCAACACCGGGGCCTACGAGCAGTACTTC. The encoded protein is CASSNTGAYEQYF.

The chain couples TRBV6-2 or TRBV6-3 to TRBJ1-1, with TRBD1 as a possible D gene (6 bases). The V gene lost 2 bases and the J gene lost 3 bases, with 13 bases spanning the gap. The CDR3 consists of 15 residues. Germline CDR1 and CDR2: MNHEY and SVGEGT. Here the CDR3 reads CASSYRDTSDTEAFF. The DNA of the CDR3 is TGTGCCAGCAGTTACCGGGACACATCGGACACTGAAGCTTTCTTT.

V and J are TRBV7-2 and TRBJ1-2; D call uncertain. The CDR3 runs 12 residues. The V gene lost 7 bases and the J gene lost 8 bases, with 14 bases spanning the gap. CDR1 is SGHTA, CDR2 FQGNSA, per germline. CDR3 sequence: CASTIMNAGYTF. DNA of the CDR3: TGTGCCAGCACTATAATGAATGCAGGCTACACCTTC.

This chain links TRBV6-5 with TRBJ2-7, with D maybe TRBD2 (5 bases). V was clipped by 2 bases and J by 3 bases, with 5 bases between them. The germline CDR1 and CDR2 sequences are MNHEY and SVGAGI. The CDR3 totals 12 residues. The CDR3 protein is CASSYAGYEQYF. CDR3 coding DNA: TGTGCCAGCAGTTACGCGGGCTACGAGCAGTACTTC.

This chain links TRBV19 with TRBJ1-5; D ambiguous. The length of the CDR3 is 16 residues. In germline, CDR1 is LNHDA, CDR2 SQIVND (reference sequence). V was pared by 8 bases and J by 6 bases, with 23 bases between. Written as DNA, the CDR3 is TGTGCCAGTCAGAATCGGGAAGGTGTAGGCCCTCAGCCCCAGCATTTT. This codes for CASQNREGVGPQPQHF.

Notes on this clone: This may arise from a read error, as a much more abundant clone is one base away. The chain combines TRBV19 with TRBJ2-1; 7 bases are a match to TRBD1. Germline V CDR1 and CDR2: LNHDA, SQIVND (reference sequence). There are 13 residues in the CDR3. Germline trimming cut 7 bases from V and 7 bases from J; bases unmatched to any gene: 7. The CDR3 sequence: CASTQTGRNEQFF. Here the CDR3 DNA reads TGTGCCAGTACCCAGACAGGGCGGAATGAGCAGTTCTTC.

CDR3: CASSSDSLYGYTF. For the CDR3, the DNA is TGCGCCAGCAGCTCCGACAGCCTCTATGGCTACACCTTC. J is TRBJ1-2 and V is TRBV5-1; D possibly corresponds to TRBD1 (5 bases). Germline V gene lookup returns CDR1 SGHRS and CDR2 YFSETQ. The CDR3 has 13 amino acids. The V gene lost 3 bases and the J gene lost 4 bases, with 10 bases spanning the gap.

This chain uses TRBV9 with TRBJ1-2, with D tentatively TRBD1 (6 bases). V lost 0 bases to trimming and J lost 5 bases, with 8 bases between them. This CDR3 is 13 amino acids long. Germline V gene lookup returns CDR1 SGDLS and CDR2 YYNGEE. CDR3 region: CASSVGRGYGYTF. CDR3 DNA: TGTGCCAGCAGCGTAGGAAGGGGGTATGGCTACACCTTC.

V is TRBV19 and J is TRBJ2-7; 9 nucleotides align to TRBD1. This CDR3 is built from 14 residues. Losses at the gene ends were 3 bases for V and 6 bases for J; bases not matched to a gene: 6. Germline V CDR1 and CDR2: LNHDA, SQIVND (reference sequence). The CDR3 protein is CASSIQGQGGEQYF. CDR3 DNA sequence: TGTGCCAGTAGTATTCAGGGACAGGGCGGCGAGCAGTACTTC.

V and J are TRBV7-3 and TRBJ1-1, with D uncertain. Germline V gene data show CDR1 as SGHTA and CDR2 as FQGTGA. CDR3 length: 13 amino acids. V was trimmed by 2 bases and J by 0 bases, leaving 4 bases between them. The CDR3 bases are TGTGCCAGCAGCTTATACATGAACACTGAAGCTTTCTTT. It is translated as CASSLYMNTEAFF.

The chain recombines TRBV5-6 with TRBJ2-3, with 9 bases lining up with TRBD1. J lost 6 bases, V lost 3 bases, and 8 bases had no gene match. The CDR3 covers 15 residues. Germline V gives CDR1 SGHDT, CDR2 YYEEEE. For the CDR3, the DNA is TGTGCCAGCAGCTCGGGAGGACAGGGGATTGATACGCAGTATTTT. This translates into CASSSGGQGIDTQYF.

This clone was detected only a few times. This chain joins TRBV18 and TRBJ1-1; TRBD1 agrees at 10 bases. CDR3 length: 16 residues. Looked up from germline, CDR1 is KGHSH and CDR2 is LQKENI. The trim removed 2 bases at V and 2 bases at J, leaving 5 bases unmatched. CDR3 nucleotide sequence: TGTGCCAGCTCACCAGGGACAGGGGCGGTCAACACTGAAGCTTTCTTT. Translating it yields CASSPGTGAVNTEAFF.

The rearrangement links TRBV30 to TRBJ1-1, with a weak D call TRBD1 (5 bases). This CDR3 has 13 amino acids. Germline CDR1 is GTSNPN and CDR2 is SVGIG (reference sequence). V was shortened by 0 bases and J by 1 base, with 6 bases between the two germline ends. The CDR3 region has the DNA TGTGCCTGGAGTGTAGGGGCGAACACTGAAGCTTTCTTT. Protein: CAWSVGANTEAFF.

This clone was observed a handful of times. This chain uses TRBV2 with TRBJ1-2, with D uncertain. V lost 3 bases and J lost 1, with 21 bases in between. Germline V gene lookup returns CDR1 SNHLY and CDR2 FYNNEI. The CDR3 spans 18 residues. The CDR3 reads CASSESWAATTYNYGYTF. The CDR3 DNA reads as TGTGCCAGCAGTGAGAGCTGGGCGGCGACCACCTATAACTATGGCTACACCTTC.

The chain uses TRBV27 and TRBJ2-1; D remains unclear. The germline CDR1 and CDR2 sequences are MNHEY and SMNVEV (reference sequence). V lost 2 bases, J lost 11 bases, and 7 bases lay in between. The CDR3 runs 11 residues. The DNA for the CDR3 is TGTGCCAGCAGTTTAGACGGCCAGCAGTTCTTC. Translated, it gives CASSLDGQQFF.

Only a few counts were recorded for this clone. The chain links TRBV6-2 or TRBV6-3 to TRBJ2-1; possibly TRBD2 for D (6 bases). V dropped 0 bases and J dropped 4 bases, with 16 bases sitting between them. The length of the CDR3 is 17 residues. Looked up from germline, CDR1 is MNHEY and CDR2 is SVGEGT. The CDR3 sequence is CASSYSLADDQYNEQFF. The CDR3 coding sequence is TGTGCCAGCAGTTACTCATTAGCGGACGATCAATACAATGAGCAGTTCTTC.

The chain has TRBV5-1 and TRBJ2-7, with 8 bases fitting TRBD2. Germline trimming cut 0 bases from V and 3 bases from J; bases unmatched to any gene: 2. Germline loops: CDR1 SGHRS, CDR2 YFSETQ. The CDR3 length is 14 residues. The CDR3 DNA reads TGCGCCAGCAGCTTGGGCGGGACTAGCTACGAGCAGTACTTC. As protein: CASSLGGTSYEQYF.

V and J are TRBV20-1 and TRBJ2-1; D call uncertain. Trimming shortened V by 3 bases and J by 4 bases, and 4 bases separated the two germline ends. The germline V gene has CDR1 DFQATT and CDR2 SNEGSKA (reference sequence). The CDR3 is 11 amino acids. CDR3 region: CSASSYNEQFF. CDR3 in DNA: TGCAGTGCTAGTAGTTACAATGAGCAGTTCTTC.

This chain links TRBV3-1 (or the pseudogene TRBV3-2) with TRBJ2-7; D possibly matches TRBD1 or TRBD2 (6 bases each). V was clipped by 2 bases and J by 2 bases, with 13 bases between them. Germline V gene sequence: CDR1 LGHDT, CDR2 YNNKEL (reference sequence). This CDR3 has 15 residues. CDR3 in amino acids: CASSQQYREAYEQYF. The CDR3 bases are TGTGCCAGCAGCCAACAGTACAGGGAGGCCTACGAGCAGTACTTC.